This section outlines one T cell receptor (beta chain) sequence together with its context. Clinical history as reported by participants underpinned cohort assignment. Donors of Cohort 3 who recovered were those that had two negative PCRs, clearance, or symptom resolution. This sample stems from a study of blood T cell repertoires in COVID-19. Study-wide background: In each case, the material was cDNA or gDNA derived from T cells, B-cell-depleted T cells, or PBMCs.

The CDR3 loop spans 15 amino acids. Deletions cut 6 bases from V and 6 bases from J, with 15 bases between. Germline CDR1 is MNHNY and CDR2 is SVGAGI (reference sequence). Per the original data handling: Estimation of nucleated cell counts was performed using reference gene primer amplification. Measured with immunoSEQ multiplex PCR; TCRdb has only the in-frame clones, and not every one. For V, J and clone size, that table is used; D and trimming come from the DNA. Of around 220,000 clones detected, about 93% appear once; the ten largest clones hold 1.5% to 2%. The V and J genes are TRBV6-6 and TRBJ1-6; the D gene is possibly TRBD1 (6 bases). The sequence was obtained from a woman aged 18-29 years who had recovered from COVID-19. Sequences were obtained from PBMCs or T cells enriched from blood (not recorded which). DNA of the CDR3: TGTGCCAGCAGACCATCTGGGACACCTAATTCACCCCTCCACTTT. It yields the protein CASRPSGTPNSPLHF.